These 20 T cell receptor beta chains came from one sample sequenced in a study of response to subunit inactivated influenza vaccine (dated by TCRdb to the late 2010s). Library method: RT-PCR. Instrument on record: Illumina HiSeq 2500. TCRdb reworked the public reads: Q25 trimming with fastp, MiXCR clone assembly, productive beta chains retained. Every distinct CDR3 protein forms one entry, paired with its most common genes and DNA. This sample has approximately 490,000 distinct CDR3 sequences in its table, and approximately 7.7% of those were observed once. Jointly, the top ten make up about an eighth of the sample. This material consisted of PBMCs from blood, taken roughly 24 months after vaccination. The source of these receptors is a man between 50 and 69 years old who received an inactivated influenza vaccine. Donor details come from another sample of the same person, matched by shared clones.

V usage is TRBV20-1 and J usage is TRBJ2-1; TRBD2 aligns across 10 bases. This CDR3 spans 19 amino acids. Trimming cost V 6 bases and J 0 bases; bases outside gene matches: 17. The germline CDR1 and CDR2 sequences are DFQATT and SNEGSKA (reference sequence). The CDR3 DNA reads as TGCAGTGCCTTGGTTCCGGGCTTAGCGGGGGGTAGCTCCTACAATGAGCAGTTCTTC. Encoded protein: CSALVPGLAGGSSYNEQFF.

Many counts were recorded for this clonotype. The V gene is TRBV6-2 or TRBV6-3, the J gene TRBJ1-1; 7 bases map to TRBD1. J was trimmed by 6 bases and V by 6 bases; bases with no gene match: 4. In germline, CDR1 is MNHEY, CDR2 SVGEGT. The CDR3 is 12 residues long. The CDR3 nucleotides read TGTGCCAGCAGCTGGACAGGACCTGAAGCTTTCTTT. It is translated as CASSWTGPEAFF.

The chain is built from TRBV5-1 and TRBJ2-1, with D maybe TRBD2 (6 bases). Germline loops: CDR1 SGHRS, CDR2 YFSETQ. Between the trimmed V and J ends, which lost 4 bases and 8 bases, there was a span of 16 bases. CDR3 length: 14 residues. CDR3 sequence reads: CASSDRGDSHEQFF. The CDR3 bases are TGCGCCAGCAGCGACAGAGGGGACTCCCATGAGCAGTTCTTC.

This clonotype was picked up a small number of times. The chain links TRBV12-3 or TRBV12-4 to TRBJ1-2; 9 bases match TRBD1. This CDR3 is 13 amino acids long. After removal of 7 bases from V and 4 bases from J, the junction contained 4 bases not matched to a gene. CDR3 nucleotides: TGTGCCAGCACCGAGACAGGGGGCTATGGCTACACCTTC. Its protein product is CASTETGGYGYTF.

This clonotype appeared many times. The chain links TRBV9 to TRBJ2-1; D not certain. The V gene's germline CDR1 is SGDLS and CDR2 YYNGEE. Trimming left V 0 bases short and J 4 bases short, with 11 bases between. The CDR3 spans 15 residues. As DNA, the CDR3 is TGTGCCAGCAGCGTAGATGGCGGAACATACAATGAGCAGTTCTTC. It is translated as CASSVDGGTYNEQFF. Looking up the rest from reference TRBV9 and TRBJ2-1 gives the full variable domain: DSGVTQTPKHLITATGQRVTLRCSPRSGDLSVYWYQQSLDQGLQFLIQYYNGEERAKGNILERFSAQQFPDLHSELNLSSLELGDSALYFCASSVDGGTYNEQFFGPGTRLTVL.

There are a few counts of this clonotype. In nucleotides, the CDR3 is TGCAGCGTTGAAGGGGATACGCAGTATTTT. This gives the protein CSVEGDTQYF. The V call is TRBV29-1, the J call TRBJ2-3; D is undetermined. Germline-derived CDR1 and CDR2 are SQVTM and ANQGSEA. This CDR3 has 10 residues. V lost 1 base to trimming and J lost 6 bases, with 2 bases between them.

A few counts support this clonotype. This chain links TRBV12-3 or TRBV12-4 with TRBJ2-7, with D possibly called TRBD1 or TRBD2 (5 bases each). Trimming shortened V by 6 bases and J by 5 bases, and 14 bases separated the two germline ends. CDR3 length: 13 residues. The CDR3 sequence is CASSWGSVNEQYF. The CDR3 coding sequence is TGTGCCAGCAGCTGGGGGAGCGTAAACGAGCAGTACTTC.

This clonotype was counted ten times or more. V gene TRBV11-2 combines with J gene TRBJ1-4; no reliable D call. CDR3 length: 17 residues. The germline V and J ends were trimmed by 5 bases and 8 bases, with 24 bases remaining between them. Germline CDR1 and CDR2: SGHAT and FQNNGV. The CDR3 nucleotides are TGTGCCAGCAGCCCGCCAGGTCGCAGCGGCCTCAGCGAAAAACTGTTTTTT. This gives the protein CASSPPGRSGLSEKLFF.

Here the CDR3 reads CSSTGTANTGELFF. DNA of the CDR3: TGCAGCTCGACCGGGACAGCGAACACCGGGGAGCTGTTTTTT. This chain connects TRBV29-1 to TRBJ2-2, with 7 nucleotides matching TRBD1. The germline V gene encodes CDR1 SQVTM and CDR2 ANQGSEA. V lost 8 bases to trimming and J lost 0 bases; unmatched junction nucleotides: 6. The CDR3 consists of 14 residues.

This clonotype has a count of ten or more. The V and J genes are TRBV6-2 or TRBV6-3 and TRBJ1-5; D unclear. Trimming cost V 4 bases and J 7 bases, with 11 bases left between them. The CDR3 contains 13 residues. Germline values: CDR1 MNHEY, CDR2 SVGEGT. The CDR3 DNA reads as TGTGCCAGCAGTTCAAGACCTAGCCAGCCCCAGCATTTT. Translation: CASSSRPSQPQHF.

This clonotype showed up just a few times. This rearrangement joins TRBV20-1 to TRBJ2-5, with 13 positions matching TRBD2. The CDR3 totals 14 residues. Germline values: CDR1 DFQATT, CDR2 SNEGSKA (reference sequence). Trimming removed 5 bases from V and 2 bases from J; junction bases left unmatched: 2. The CDR3 protein is CSASTSGGQETQYF. For the CDR3, the DNA is TGCAGTGCTTCGACTAGCGGGGGGCAAGAGACCCAGTACTTC.

This clonotype was picked up many times. This chain joins TRBV4-1 and TRBJ1-2, with 7 bases matching TRBD1. Losses at the gene ends were 1 base for V and 4 bases for J; bases not matched to a gene: 6. The CDR3 covers 15 residues. In germline, CDR1 is MGHRA, CDR2 YSYEKL. Here the CDR3 DNA reads TGCGCCAGCAGCCAAGGGGAGGGACAGTTCTATGGCTACACCTTC. Its translation is CASSQGEGQFYGYTF.

The rearrangement uses TRBV7-2 and TRBJ2-2; tentatively, D is TRBD1 or TRBD2 (6 bases each). Trimming removed 8 bases at V and 7 bases at J, with 20 bases between. This CDR3 comprises 15 residues. The V gene's germline CDR1 is SGHTA and CDR2 FQGNSA. The CDR3 DNA follows: TGTGCCAGCTTAAAAACAGGGCCCGGGGGCGGGGAGCTGTTTTTT. Translating gives CASLKTGPGGGELFF.

The V call is TRBV9, the J call TRBJ2-5; TRBD2 aligns across 11 bases. V dropped 1 base and J dropped 4; count of bases not matched to a gene: 9. CDR1 is SGDLS and CDR2 is YYNGEE in the germline V gene. The CDR3 has 17 residues. The CDR3 region is CASSVHALAGGGETQYF. As DNA, the CDR3 is TGTGCCAGCAGCGTACACGCGCTAGCGGGAGGAGGAGAGACCCAGTACTTC.

A word on this clonotype: Given a much more abundant clone one base away, this may be a read error. The chain carries TRBV3-1 and TRBJ2-1; D remains unclear. The germline CDR1 and CDR2 sequences are LGHDT and YNNKEL (reference sequence). Trimming removed 0 bases at V and 7 bases at J, with 10 bases between. This CDR3 comprises 14 residues. The CDR3 here is CASSQESWENEQFF. In DNA form, the CDR3 reads TGTGCCAGCAGCCAAGAATCGTGGGAAAATGAGCAGTTCTTC.

This clonotype was found many times. The chain has TRBV6-5 and TRBJ2-7; D gene ambiguous. V lost 5 bases and J lost 7, with 9 bases in between. Germline assignment: CDR1 MNHEY and CDR2 SVGAGI. The length of the CDR3 is 11 residues. The chain's CDR3 is CASSNPWEQYF. The DNA for the CDR3 is TGTGCCAGCAGTAATCCCTGGGAGCAGTACTTC.

The chain carries TRBV2 and TRBJ2-7, with D tentatively TRBD1 (6 bases). This CDR3 region has 14 residues. Trimming cost V 5 bases and J 3 bases, with 14 bases left between them. The germline CDR1 and CDR2 sequences are SNHLY and FYNNEI. The CDR3 sequence is CASSQSQGLYEQYF. Written as DNA, the CDR3 is TGTGCCAGCAGTCAATCACAGGGCCTCTACGAGCAGTACTTC.

The gene calls are TRBV6-2 or TRBV6-3 and TRBJ1-2, with a tentative D call TRBD1 (6 bases). Trimming shortened V by 2 bases and J by 0 bases, and 13 bases separated the two germline ends. CDR1 and CDR2 from the germline V gene are MNHEY and SVGEGT. The CDR3 contains 16 residues. CDR3 coding DNA: TGTGCCAGCAGTTACGCGGGGGCGGCGACTAACTATGGCTACACCTTC. This encodes CASSYAGAATNYGYTF.

The chain uses TRBV5-5 and TRBJ2-1; a possible D gene is TRBD2 (6 bases). The germline V and J ends were trimmed by 4 bases and 8 bases, with 16 bases remaining between them. The germline V gene has CDR1 SGHKS and CDR2 YYEKEE (reference sequence). The CDR3 totals 14 residues. The CDR3 loop reads CASSRRTGVDEQFF. As DNA, the CDR3 is TGTGCCAGCAGCAGACGGACGGGGGTCGATGAGCAGTTCTTC.

This clonotype was seen more than once but under ten times. The chain recombines TRBV29-1 with TRBJ2-1, with unresolved D. The CDR3 contains 10 residues. Germline assignment: CDR1 SQVTM and CDR2 ANQGSEA. V lost 7 bases to trimming and J lost 8 bases, with 9 bases between them. The CDR3 coding sequence is TGCAGCGGGGGTTTCGATGAGCAGTTCTTC. The encoded protein is CSGGFDEQFF.